This T cell receptor (beta chain) was recorded in a study of blood T cell repertoires in COVID-19. As for the study in general: Samples came from the United States, Italy and Spain, spanning acute and convalescent COVID-19. From T cells, B-cell-depleted T cells, or PBMCs came the material, which was cDNA or gDNA.

In the original workflow: By means of reference gene primer amplification, nucleated cell counts were estimated. Sequencing used immunoSEQ multiplex PCR; TCRdb keeps in-frame clones, though not all of them. D and trimming were read from the DNA, whereas the V and J calls and clone size are those reported in that table. The table lists 300,000 or so clones, about nine tenths of them singletons. Germline lookup yields CDR1 SGHRS and CDR2 YFSETQ. This CDR3 spans 13 amino acids. The V gene lost 5 bases and the J gene lost 4 bases, with 12 bases spanning the gap. Sequencing was performed on peripheral blood. This chain links TRBV5-1 with TRBJ1-1; no definite D call. The source is a woman in her thirties or forties with acute or convalescent COVID-19. The DNA of the CDR3 is TGCGCCAGCAGATTCGAGATGAGCACTGAAGCTTTCTTT. Translated, it gives CASRFEMSTEAFF.